The 8 T cell receptor beta chains listed next were all sequenced from one sample in a study of shared clonotypes between healthy human individuals. TCRdb's table, derived via immunoSEQ multiplex PCR, lists solely in-frame clones and lacks some. Here the sample spans approximately 100,000 clones, about 68% being singletons. Sample: memory CD8+ T cells sorted from blood. Subset meaning: CD45RO+ cells pooled with CCR7-negative TemRA cells. The receptors shown here come from a man aged 25 to 40 in good health.

The genes are TRBV5-6 and TRBJ2-3; D may be TRBD2 (5 bases). The germline gives CDR1 SGHDT, CDR2 YYEEEE. V lost 1 base, J lost 2 bases, and 17 bases lay in between. The CDR3 length is 17 residues. The CDR3 spells CASSLFGGRGDTDTQYF. The DNA for the CDR3 is TGTGCCAGCAGCTTGTTCGGCGGACGGGGAGACACAGATACGCAGTATTTT. The whole variable domain, remainder taken from reference TRBV5-6 and TRBJ2-3, is DAGVTQSPTHLIKTRGQQVTLRCSPKSGHDTVSWYQQALGQGPQFIFQYYEEEERQRGNFPDRFSGHQFPNYSSELNVNALLLGDSALYLCASSLFGGRGDTDTQYFGPGTRLTVL.

The V and J genes are TRBV2 and TRBJ2-1; D call uncertain. Trimming left V 7 bases short and J 8 bases short, with 15 bases between. The germline CDR1 and CDR2 sequences are SNHLY and FYNNEI. There are 13 residues in the CDR3. The CDR3 DNA is TGTGCCAGCAAAAGGTCATCCTCAGATGAGCAGTTCTTC. Protein product: CASKRSSSDEQFF.

This rearrangement joins TRBV6-1 to TRBJ2-1; D gene ambiguous. The CDR3 consists of 15 residues. With 4 bases removed from V and 0 bases from J, the gap between germline ends came to 10 bases. Germline values: CDR1 MNHNS, CDR2 SASEGT. The CDR3 DNA reads TGTGCCAGCAGTGGTGACTTGAGCTCCTACAATGAGCAGTTCTTC. This sequence encodes CASSGDLSSYNEQFF.

The chain uses TRBV5-4 and TRBJ2-7; D remains unclear. CDR3 length equals 15 residues. The ends were cut back, 0 bases at V and 2 bases at J, with 12 bases in the middle. CDR1 is SGHNT and CDR2 is YYREEE in the germline V gene (reference sequence). The CDR3 reads CASSLGFANPYEQYF. CDR3 sequence (DNA): TGTGCCAGCAGCTTGGGTTTCGCAAACCCCTACGAGCAGTACTTC. The variable domain in full, with the rest retrieved from reference TRBV5-4 and TRBJ2-7, is ETGVTQSPTHLIKTRGQQVTLRCSSQSGHNTVSWYQQALGQGPQFIFQYYREEENGRGNFPPRFSGLQFPNYSSELNVNALELDDSALYLCASSLGFANPYEQYFGPGTRLTVT.

This chain uses TRBV4-3 with TRBJ1-1, with D tentatively TRBD1 (6 bases). This CDR3 comprises 14 residues. V was pared by 3 bases and J by 10 bases, with 18 bases between. The V gene's germline CDR1 is LGHNA and CDR2 YSLEER. The CDR3 DNA sequence: TGCGCCAGCAGCCAGGACATGGGGACAACACGAGCTTTCTTT. Translating it yields CASSQDMGTTRAFF.

This clone was seen a few times. This chain connects TRBV6-5 to TRBJ2-7, with TRBD1 identical over 8 bases. V shed 4 bases and J 3 bases; nucleotides not matched to a gene: 5. There are 14 residues in the CDR3. Per the germline V gene, CDR1 is MNHEY and CDR2 is SVGAGI. The CDR3 coding sequence is TGTGCCAGCAGTTCGGGACAGGATCTCTACGAGCAGTACTTC. Its protein is CASSSGQDLYEQYF.

Comments on this clone: One junction end disagrees with the germline gene, perhaps due to a read error. The chain couples TRBV11-2 to TRBJ2-7, with 7 bases identical to TRBD1. CDR1 SGHAT and CDR2 FQNNGV come from the germline V gene. CDR3 length: 13 residues. Here the CDR3 DNA reads TGTGCCAGCAGCGTAGACAGGGAAGGCGAGCAGTACTTC. This gives the protein CASSVDREGEQYF.

Only a few counts were recorded for this clone. In the same sample, other DNA sequences code for this CDR3. The rearrangement links TRBV28 to TRBJ2-7; no clear D. The CDR3 covers 12 residues. Germline CDR1 is MDHEN and CDR2 is SYDVKM. Trimming took off 3 bases at V and 2 bases at J, with 5 bases between the two ends. The CDR3 reads CASSLSPYEQYF. The CDR3, as DNA: TGTGCCAGCAGTTTGTCCCCCTACGAGCAGTACTTC.